Below, one T cell receptor (beta chain) is given with its context. The table came from immunoSEQ multiplex PCR; TCRdb's copy has only in-frame clones and leaves some out. This sample has approximately 200,000 clones; about 87% occur once, and the top ten carry roughly 3.7%. The data were taken from a study of blood T cell repertoires in COVID-19. Trimming took off 1 base at V and 5 bases at J, with 14 bases between the two ends. The germline V gene has CDR1 SGHDN and CDR2 FVKESK. This CDR3 has 15 amino acids. The rearrangement links TRBV14 to TRBJ1-1, with a tentative D call TRBD1 (5 bases). The source is a woman in her 30s with acute or convalescent COVID-19. The material sequenced was peripheral blood. CDR3 in amino acids: CASSQVGGRVTEAFF. The CDR3 DNA is TGTGCCAGCAGCCAAGTGGGGGGGAGGGTAACTGAAGCTTTCTTT. Variable domain in full (rest from reference TRBV14 and TRBJ1-1): EAGVTQFPSHSVIEKGQTVTLRCDPISGHDNLYWYRRVMGKEIKFLLHFVKESKQDESGMPNNRFLAERTGGTYSTLKVQPAELEDSGVYFCASSQVGGRVTEAFFGQGTRLTVV.